The TCR beta chain described here comes from a study of shared clonotypes between healthy human individuals. All participating donors were Caucasian adults from Nashville, Tennessee. Investigators divided CD4+ cells into CD45RA+ naive and CD45RA-negative memory subsets. TCRdb's copy holds only in-frame clones and misses some; the assay was immunoSEQ multiplex PCR. This table holds 2 million to 2.5 million clones, just under 95% found once. Study observations and caveats: Sorted-subset samples were not fully sequenced, rarefaction indicated. In a few donors, roughly 5.2% of naive CD4 clonotypes appeared in common.

This clone has only one observation. Its matching antigen is unknown. Germline loops: CDR1 KGHSH, CDR2 LQKENI. V gave up 6 bases and J gave up 0 bases, with 16 bases separating them. The CDR3 is 16 residues long. The chain employs TRBV18 and TRBJ2-3, with D maybe TRBD1 (6 bases). This sequence originates from a man in his late teens or twenties in good health. Some clones in this sample may be carry-over from other donors' samples. Specimen: naive CD4+ T cells from PBMCs. Subset specified: CD45RA+ positively selected. The CDR3 DNA is TGTGCCAGCTCCCGGGACACATATTCTAGCACAGATACGCAGTATTTT. Translating gives CASSRDTYSSTDTQYF.